Each of the 16 T cell receptor beta chains below was sequenced from the same sample in a study of CD8+CD57+ T cells in acquired aplastic anemia. Individuals selected for sequencing had exhibited CD8+CD57+ cell expansion on flow cytometry. Genomic DNA was employed as the template in profiling TCR beta VDJ and CDR3. Each CDR3 protein is one row after TCRdb ran MiXCR on the reads. The sample includes 100,000 to 150,000 distinct CDR3 sequences, 45% to 60% of them seen just once. The source material was sorted CD4+, CD8+, or CD8+CD57+ T cells (not recorded which) from PBMCs. These receptors were collected from a human donor with aplastic anemia.

This clonotype was recorded many times. The rearrangement links TRBV15 to TRBJ2-7; 7 nucleotides line up with TRBD2. This CDR3 has 18 amino acids. Unmatched junction bases numbered 18, after V lost 0 bases and J lost 7 bases. Germline V gives CDR1 LNHNV, CDR2 YYDKDF (reference sequence). The CDR3 loop is CATSRDPPPPGMGGEQYF. CDR3 bases: TGTGCCACCAGCAGAGATCCTCCCCCCCCAGGGATGGGGGGGGAGCAGTACTTC.

Ten or more counts support this clonotype. The genes are TRBV7-8 and TRBJ2-7; no firm D call. Per the germline V gene, CDR1 is SGHVS and CDR2 is FQNEAQ. This CDR3 spans 12 amino acids. The V end was cut by 3 bases, the J end by 4 bases, with 7 bases between. CDR3 sequence (DNA): TGTGCCAGCAGCTTTAGACCGTACGAGCAGTACTTC. This sequence encodes CASSFRPYEQYF.

This clonotype was counted many times. The chain carries TRBV13 and TRBJ1-1; D might be TRBD1 (5 bases). The CDR3 spans 14 residues. Germline V gives CDR1 PRHDT, CDR2 FYEKMQ (reference sequence). Deletions cut 3 bases from V and 0 bases from J, with 8 bases between. CDR3 residues: CASSLGGLNTEAFF. CDR3 nucleotides: TGTGCCAGCAGCTTGGGGGGACTGAACACTGAAGCTTTCTTT. Together with reference TRBV13 and TRBJ1-1, the CDR3 gives the full variable domain: AAGVIQSPRHLIKEKRETATLKCYPIPRHDTVYWYQQGPGQDPQFLISFYEKMQSDKGSIPDRFSAQQFSDYHSELNMSSLELGDSALYFCASSLGGLNTEAFFGQGTRLTVV.

J is TRBJ1-2 and V is TRBV13, with 9 bases matching TRBD1. V trimming: 5 bases; J trimming: 4 bases; junction bases outside the gene matches: 8. The CDR3 extends over 15 amino acids. Germline V lookup: CDR1 PRHDT, CDR2 FYEKMQ (reference sequence). CDR3 protein: CASSPGQGLFYGYTF. In DNA, the CDR3 is TGTGCCAGCAGCCCGGGACAGGGACTATTCTATGGCTACACCTTC. The entire variable domain, with the rest obtained from reference TRBV13 and TRBJ1-2, is as follows: AAGVIQSPRHLIKEKRETATLKCYPIPRHDTVYWYQQGPGQDPQFLISFYEKMQSDKGSIPDRFSAQQFSDYHSELNMSSLELGDSALYFCASSPGQGLFYGYTFGSGTRLTVV.

CDR3 region: CATPDGQLYNEQFF. The CDR3 bases are TGTGCCACCCCCGACGGACAGTTATACAATGAGCAGTTCTTC. The chain is built from TRBV24-1 and TRBJ2-1; TRBD1 is a possible D gene (6 bases). V lost 9 bases and J 4 bases, leaving 15 bases between the germline ends. The CDR3 sequence is 14 residues long. CDR1 KGHDR and CDR2 SFDVKD come from the germline V gene.

This clonotype has a single count. One end of the junction is discordant with germline, which a read error may explain. The chain employs TRBV7-8 and TRBJ2-7; 8 nucleotides align to TRBD1. CDR3 size: 14 residues. Germline CDR1 and CDR2: SGHVS and FQNEAQ. This CDR3 is CAEDRGRSSYGQYF. CDR3 coding DNA: TGTGCAGAAGACAGGGGCCGAAGCTCCTACGGGCAGTACTTC. Combining the CDR3 with reference TRBV7-8 and TRBJ2-7 gives the whole variable domain GAGVSQSPRYKVAKRGQDVALRCDPISGHVSLFWYQQALGQGPEFLTYFQNEAQLDKSGLPSDRFFAERPEGSVSTLKIQRTQQEDSAVYLCAEDRGRSSYGQYFGPGTRLTVT.

As to this clonotype: This CDR3 fails to terminate in the conserved phenylalanine or tryptophan, so it likely reflects a read error. The chain has TRBV15 and TRBJ1-1; D gene unclear. Trimming removed 4 bases from V and 10 bases from J, with 13 bases in between. The germline V gene encodes CDR1 LNHNV and CDR2 YYDKDF (reference sequence). CDR3 length: 12 residues. The DNA of the CDR3 is TGTGCCACCAGCACCCTAGGGCTGTCAGCTTTCTCT. Its translation: CATSTLGLSAFS.

The rearrangement links TRBV20-1 to TRBJ2-7; 14 bases map to TRBD2. Losses at the gene ends were 6 bases for V and 6 bases for J; bases not matched to a gene: 7. The germline CDR1 and CDR2 sequences are DFQATT and SNEGSKA (reference sequence). The CDR3 contains 14 residues. CDR3 region: CSARLAGGPGEQYF. CDR3 bases: TGCAGTGCGAGACTAGCGGGGGGGCCTGGCGAGCAGTACTTC.

V usage is TRBV7-3 and J usage is TRBJ2-1, with a possible D match to TRBD2 (5 bases). Trimming left V 4 bases short and J 7 bases short, with 11 bases between. This CDR3 region has 13 residues. The germline gives CDR1 SGHTA, CDR2 FQGTGA. The CDR3 region is CASSSRTGNEQFF. The CDR3 DNA reads TGTGCCAGCAGCTCGCGGACGGGGAATGAGCAGTTCTTC.

Of note for this clonotype: One junction end disagrees with the germline gene, perhaps due to a read error. The CDR3 loop is CASKPYRGTEALF. The CDR3 coding sequence is TGTGCCAGCAAACCCTACAGGGGCACTGAAGCTCTCTTT. The chain joins TRBV25-1 to TRBJ1-1; TRBD1 agrees at 7 bases. CDR1 and CDR2 (germline): MGHDK, SYGVNS. CDR3 length: 13 residues.

The CDR3 here is CAISDWGLSGSNQPQHF. The CDR3 DNA reads as TGTGCCATCAGTGATTGGGGATTGTCGGGTAGCAATCAGCCCCAGCATTTT. The rearrangement joins TRBV10-3 to TRBJ1-5; D call uncertain. The germline V gene encodes CDR1 ENHRY and CDR2 SYGVKD. V was clipped by 3 bases and J by 0 bases, with 15 bases between them. This CDR3 is 17 amino acids long.

This clonotype was recorded at least ten times. The genes are TRBV2 and TRBJ1-1, with TRBD1 as a possible D gene (5 bases). Trimming removed 6 bases from V and 1 base from J, with 6 bases in between. The V gene's germline CDR1 is SNHLY and CDR2 FYNNEI. The CDR3 covers 12 residues. The CDR3 sequence is CASRRGNTEAFF. In DNA, the CDR3 is TGTGCCAGCAGAAGGGGGAACACTGAAGCTTTCTTT.

A remark on this clonotype: A read error may explain this, as a much larger clone is one base away. The chain links TRBV7-7 to TRBJ1-2, with unresolved D. V lost 5 bases to trimming and J lost 6 bases, with 19 bases between them. The CDR3 is made up of 15 amino acids. Per germline, CDR1 SSHAT and CDR2 FNYEAQ (reference sequence). The CDR3 nucleotides read TGTGCCAGCAGCCCCCCCGTTACCTCGGAGGATGGCTACACCTTC. As protein: CASSPPVTSEDGYTF.

The V call is TRBV24-1, the J call TRBJ2-7; 9 bases match TRBD1. This CDR3 has 14 amino acids. V was clipped by 2 bases and J by 6 bases; unmatched bases: 4. Per germline, CDR1 KGHDR and CDR2 SFDVKD. CDR3 coding DNA: TGTGCCACCAGTGATTCAACACAGGGGGCCGAGCAGTACTTC. It is translated as CATSDSTQGAEQYF.

This clonotype showed up many times. The V call is TRBV6-1, the J call TRBJ1-2; 7 positions agree with TRBD1. Germline V gives CDR1 MNHNS, CDR2 SASEGT. CDR3 length: 13 amino acids. The ends lost 7 bases at V and 4 bases at J; junction bases unmatched: 6. DNA for the CDR3: TGTGCCAGCACTCTCCGGGACAGCTATGGCTACACCTTC. Translated: CASTLRDSYGYTF.

CDR3 coding DNA: TGTGCCAGCAGCCAAACAACAACTAATGAAAAACTGTTTTTT. Encoded protein: CASSQTTTNEKLFF. The chain joins TRBV7-9 to TRBJ1-4, with D uncertain. From germline, CDR1 is SEHNR and CDR2 FQNEAQ (reference sequence). V lost 5 bases and J 0 bases, leaving 7 bases between the germline ends. The length of the CDR3 is 14 residues.